The 20 T cell receptor beta chains given below trace back to one sample, sequenced in a study of blood T cell repertoires in COVID-19. The data were produced by immunoSEQ multiplex PCR, yet TCRdb's version contains in-frame clones alone and is incomplete. This sample carries 220,000 or so clones, around 84% of them seen once, and the ten largest clones take 2.5% to 3.5%. Sequencing used peripheral blood. Receptors were obtained from a man aged 45-65 years who had recovered from COVID-19.

The chain uses TRBV28 and TRBJ2-3; possibly TRBD1 for D (6 bases). Germline CDR1 and CDR2: MDHEN and SYDVKM. The CDR3 sequence is 13 residues long. Between the trimmed V and J ends, which lost 7 bases and 3 bases, there was a span of 11 bases. The CDR3 coding sequence is TGTGCCAGCAAACTAGGGGGAACAGATACGCAGTATTTT. Translation: CASKLGGTDTQYF.

The genes are TRBV6-1 and TRBJ2-5; TRBD2 matches at 13 bases. With 4 bases clipped from V and 4 bases from J, the junction kept 6 bases outside the gene matches. The CDR3 extends over 16 amino acids. Germline CDR1 is MNHNS and CDR2 is SASEGT. CDR3 nucleotide sequence: TGTGCCAGCAGTGGGACTAGCGGGAGTTCTGTAGAGACCCAGTACTTC. Translating gives CASSGTSGSSVETQYF.

Comment on this clone: In the same sample, other DNA sequences code for this CDR3. The chain combines TRBV11-2 with TRBJ1-4; 8 bases are a match to TRBD1. This CDR3 is 14 amino acids long. After removal of 4 bases from V and 5 bases from J, the junction contained 3 bases not matched to a gene. The germline V gene has CDR1 SGHAT and CDR2 FQNNGV. As DNA, the CDR3 is TGTGCCAGCAGCTCCGGGACAGGAAATGAAAAACTGTTTTTT. Translated: CASSSGTGNEKLFF.

The V gene is TRBV12-3 or TRBV12-4, the J gene TRBJ2-7; D call uncertain. The V end was cut by 0 bases, the J end by 2 bases, with 5 bases between. This CDR3 is 13 amino acids long. CDR3 protein: CASSLARPYEQYF. DNA for the CDR3: TGTGCCAGCAGTTTAGCGCGCCCCTACGAGCAGTACTTC.

The chain employs TRBV29-1 and TRBJ1-2; 8 positions agree with TRBD1. Per germline, CDR1 SQVTM and CDR2 ANQGSEA. V gave up 5 bases and J gave up 2 bases; unmatched junction bases: 4. The CDR3 is 13 residues long. In DNA, the CDR3 is TGCAGCGTTAAACAGGGGGAGAACTATGGCTACACCTTC. It codes for CSVKQGENYGYTF.

The chain joins TRBV5-6 to TRBJ2-7, with 10 positions matching TRBD1. With 4 bases clipped from V and 7 bases from J, the junction kept 11 bases outside the gene matches. CDR1 SGHDT and CDR2 YYEEEE come from the germline V gene. The CDR3 is 15 amino acids. CDR3 sequence (DNA): TGTGCCAGCAGCCTTTTCCGGGACAGGGGTAGGGAGCAGTACTTC. Translation: CASSLFRDRGREQYF.

V and J are TRBV7-2 and TRBJ1-1; 7 nucleotides agree with TRBD1. The CDR3 totals 14 residues. V trimming: 5 bases; J trimming: 1 base; junction bases outside the gene matches: 4. From germline, CDR1 is SGHTA and CDR2 FQGNSA. Here the CDR3 reads CASSKDRRNTEAFF. CDR3 bases: TGTGCCAGCAGCAAGGACAGGAGGAACACTGAAGCTTTCTTT.

V usage is TRBV24-1 and J usage is TRBJ2-1; tentative D call: TRBD1 (6 bases). The V end lost 8 bases, the J end lost 8 bases, and 15 bases lay between the germline ends. This CDR3 has 13 amino acids. Germline lookup yields CDR1 KGHDR and CDR2 SFDVKD. CDR3 residues: CATKNKEGDEQFF. CDR3 coding DNA: TGTGCCACCAAAAACAAAGAGGGGGATGAGCAGTTCTTC.

A single count supports this clone. This chain connects TRBV19 to TRBJ2-3, with D tentatively TRBD2 (6 bases). CDR1 and CDR2 from the germline V gene are LNHDA and SQIVND (reference sequence). The CDR3 sequence is 14 residues long. Trimming stripped 4 bases from V and 4 bases from J, with 12 bases between. The CDR3 is CASSTLAVSDTQYF. For the CDR3, the DNA is TGTGCCAGTAGTACTTTAGCGGTCTCAGATACGCAGTATTTT.

The rearrangement links TRBV9 to TRBJ2-2, with TRBD2 matching 7 bases. The CDR3 has 15 residues. Losses at the gene ends were 2 bases for V and 6 bases for J; bases not matched to a gene: 7. Looked up from germline, CDR1 is SGDLS and CDR2 is YYNGEE. The CDR3 is CASSVGYREAGELFF. For the CDR3, the DNA is TGTGCCAGCAGCGTCGGTTATCGGGAGGCCGGGGAGCTGTTTTTT.

As DNA, the CDR3 is TGCGCCAGCAGCCAAGACGGACAGGGGATTAATGAAAAACTGTTTTTT. Residues: CASSQDGQGINEKLFF. The V and J genes are TRBV4-1 and TRBJ1-4, with 9 bases that match TRBD1. CDR3 size: 16 residues. The germline V gene encodes CDR1 MGHRA and CDR2 YSYEKL. V was clipped by 0 bases and J by 4 bases; unmatched bases: 3.

The chain employs TRBV19 and TRBJ2-2; TRBD1 matches 8 bases. The CDR3 is 15 amino acids. CDR1 LNHDA and CDR2 SQIVND come from the germline V gene (reference sequence). Trimming took 1 base from V and 5 from J; bases not matched to a gene: 3. In DNA form, the CDR3 reads TGTGCCAGTAGTATAGGGACAGGGAAAACCGGGGAGCTGTTTTTT. Protein: CASSIGTGKTGELFF.

The V call is TRBV4-1, the J call TRBJ2-7; TRBD2 agrees at 12 bases. Germline lookup yields CDR1 MGHRA and CDR2 YSYEKL. J gave up 0 bases and V 4 bases, and 13 bases lay outside the gene matches. This CDR3 is built from 19 residues. CDR3 bases: TGCGCCAGCAGCCCGGGACTAGCGGGTCCAGGCAGGAGCTCCTACGAGCAGTACTTC. This sequence encodes CASSPGLAGPGRSSYEQYF.

This sequence joins TRBV11-2 and TRBJ2-2; the match to TRBD2 covers 10 bases. The junction had 3 bases not matched to a gene; V was cut back by 5 bases and J by 0 bases. Germline V CDR1 and CDR2: SGHAT, FQNNGV. The CDR3 contains 16 residues. CDR3 in amino acids: CASSITSGANTGELFF. CDR3 sequence (DNA): TGTGCCAGCAGCATAACTAGCGGGGCGAACACCGGGGAGCTGTTTTTT.

This clone appeared once. The chain couples TRBV5-5 to TRBJ2-3; unclear D gene. Trimming took off 3 bases at V and 2 bases at J, with 4 bases between the two ends. CDR3 size: 12 residues. The germline CDR1 and CDR2 sequences are SGHKS and YYEKEE (reference sequence). The CDR3 loop is CASSSYTDTQYF. Written as DNA, the CDR3 is TGTGCCAGCAGCTCTTACACAGATACGCAGTATTTT.

This rearrangement joins TRBV27 to TRBJ1-2, with 12 bases matching TRBD1. V lost 6 bases and J lost 3; bases outside the gene matches: 8. Germline V CDR1 and CDR2: MNHEY, SMNVEV (reference sequence). The CDR3 is made up of 16 amino acids. The CDR3 loop reads CASSRIGTGGDYGYTF. CDR3 nucleotides: TGTGCCAGCAGCCGTATCGGGACAGGGGGCGACTATGGCTACACCTTC.

The V and J genes are TRBV27 and TRBJ2-2; D is ambiguous. Germline assignment: CDR1 MNHEY and CDR2 SMNVEV (reference sequence). The CDR3 has 14 amino acids. V dropped 0 bases and J dropped 1 base, with 3 bases sitting between them. CDR3 residues: CASSLSLNTGELFF. The CDR3 DNA is TGTGCCAGCAGTTTATCACTGAACACCGGGGAGCTGTTTTTT.

The rearrangement links TRBV24-1 to TRBJ2-1, with D possibly being TRBD2 (5 bases). Germline CDR1 KGHDR, CDR2 SFDVKD. This CDR3 comprises 15 residues. V was clipped by 4 bases and J by 0 bases, with 9 bases between them. The CDR3 loop is CATSEDWSSYNEQFF. The CDR3 DNA reads as TGTGCCACCAGTGAGGACTGGAGCTCCTACAATGAGCAGTTCTTC.

The chain employs TRBV28 and TRBJ2-7, with D tentatively TRBD2 (7 bases). CDR1 is MDHEN and CDR2 is SYDVKM in the germline V gene. The CDR3 runs 15 residues. Trimming took 5 bases from V and 4 from J, leaving 18 bases between them. CDR3 loop: CASSPGGKGRYEQYF. DNA of the CDR3: TGTGCCAGCAGTCCGGGGGGCAAGGGGCGGTACGAGCAGTACTTC.

This chain connects TRBV28 to TRBJ2-1; 11 bases align to TRBD2. The V gene end was trimmed by 3 bases and the J gene end by 7 bases; junction bases not matched to a gene: 11. CDR3 length: 17 residues. Germline CDR1 reads MDHEN; CDR2 reads SYDVKM. CDR3 region: CASSLAFPTSGANEQFF. DNA for the CDR3: TGTGCCAGCAGTTTGGCTTTTCCGACTAGCGGGGCAAATGAGCAGTTCTTC.